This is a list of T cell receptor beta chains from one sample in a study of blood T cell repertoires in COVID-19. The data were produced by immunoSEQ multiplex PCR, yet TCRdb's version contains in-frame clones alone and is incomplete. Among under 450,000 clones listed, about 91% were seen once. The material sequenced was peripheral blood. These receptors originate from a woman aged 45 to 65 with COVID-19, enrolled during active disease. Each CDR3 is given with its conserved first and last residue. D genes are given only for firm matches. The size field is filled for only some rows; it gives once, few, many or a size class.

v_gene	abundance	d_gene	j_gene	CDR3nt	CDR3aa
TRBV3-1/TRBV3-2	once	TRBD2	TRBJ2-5	TGTGCCAGCAGCGCAGCGGGACTAGCGGGGGGCCAGTACTTC	CASSAAGLAGGQYF
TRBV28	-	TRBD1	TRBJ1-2	TGTGCCACCCTGGACAGGGGTGACTATGGCTACACCTTC	CATLDRGDYGYTF
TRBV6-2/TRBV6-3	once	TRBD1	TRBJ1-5	TGTGCCAGCAGCGCCGGGACAGGGGGCGCCCCGGATCAGCCCCAGCATTTT	CASSAGTGGAPDQPQHF
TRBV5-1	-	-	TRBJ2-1	TGCGCCAGCAGCTTTTCGAGTAATGAGCAGTTCTTC	CASSFSSNEQFF
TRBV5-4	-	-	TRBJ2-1	TGTGCCAGCAGCTTGGGACTGGGGGCCTCCAGCTCCTACAATGAGCAGTTCTTC	CASSLGLGASSSYNEQFF
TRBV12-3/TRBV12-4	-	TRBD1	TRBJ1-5	TGTGCCAGCAGTCACAGGGGGCTTCAGCCCCAGCATTTT	CASSHRGLQPQHF
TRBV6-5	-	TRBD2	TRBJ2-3	TGTGCCAGCTCACGGCGGGGGAACACAGATACGCAGTATTTT	CASSRRGNTDTQYF
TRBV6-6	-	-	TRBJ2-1	TGTGCCAGCAGTGCGGTTGCGGGCCATGAGCAGTTCTTC	CASSAVAGHEQFF
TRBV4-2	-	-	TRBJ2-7	TGTGCCAGCAGCCAAGCTGGCGACCGGGACGAGCAGTACTTC	CASSQAGDRDEQYF
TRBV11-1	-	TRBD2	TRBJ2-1	TGTGCCAGCAGCTTATTGATAACGGGGGGGCCGGGTGAGCAGTTCTTC	CASSLLITGGPGEQFF
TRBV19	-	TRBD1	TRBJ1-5	TGTGCCAGTAGTATAGGGACAGGGAGCAATCAGCCCCAGCATTTT	CASSIGTGSNQPQHF
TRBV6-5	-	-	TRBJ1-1	TGTGCCAGCAGTTTGAAGGGAGGATCGAACACTGAAGCTTTCTTT	CASSLKGGSNTEAFF
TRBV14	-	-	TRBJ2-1	TGTGCCAGCAGCATCCAGGCTGTTTACAATGAGCAGTTCTTC	CASSIQAVYNEQFF
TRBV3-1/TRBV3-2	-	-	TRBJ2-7	TGTGCCAGCAGCCCGACAGAGCCCTACGAGCAGTACTTC	CASSPTEPYEQYF
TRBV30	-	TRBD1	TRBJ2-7	TGTGCCTGGAGTGGGGGACAGGGCAGCGAGCAGTACTTC	CAWSGGQGSEQYF
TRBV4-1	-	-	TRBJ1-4	TGCGCCAGCAGCCAGGGAAGGTTCGGGCAGGGTCGAGAAAAACTGTTTTTT	CASSQGRFGQGREKLFF